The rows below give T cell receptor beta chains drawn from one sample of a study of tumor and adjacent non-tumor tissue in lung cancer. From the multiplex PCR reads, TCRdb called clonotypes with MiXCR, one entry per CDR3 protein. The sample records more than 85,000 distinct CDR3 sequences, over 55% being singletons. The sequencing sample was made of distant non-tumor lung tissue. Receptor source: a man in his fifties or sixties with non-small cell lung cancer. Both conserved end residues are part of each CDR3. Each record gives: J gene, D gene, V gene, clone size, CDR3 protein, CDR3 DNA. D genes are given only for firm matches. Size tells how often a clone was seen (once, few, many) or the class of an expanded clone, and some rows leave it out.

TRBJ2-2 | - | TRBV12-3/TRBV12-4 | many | CASSWGWTGELFF | TGTGCCAGCAGTTGGGGTTGGACCGGGGAGCTGTTTTTT
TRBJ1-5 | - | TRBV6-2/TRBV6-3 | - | CASSSDSPYQPQHF | TGTGCCAGCAGCTCCGACAGCCCCTATCAGCCCCAGCATTTT
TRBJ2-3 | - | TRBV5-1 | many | CASSLERPRADTQYF | TGCGCCAGCAGCTTGGAACGTCCAAGGGCAGATACGCAGTATTTT
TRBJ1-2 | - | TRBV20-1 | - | CSAWTERYGYTF | TGCAGTGCTTGGACGGAGAGGTATGGCTACACCTTC
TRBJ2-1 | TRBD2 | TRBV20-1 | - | CSARMVAGVVDYNEQLF | TGCAGTGCTAGAATGGTAGCGGGGGTGGTGGACTACAATGAGCAGTTATTC
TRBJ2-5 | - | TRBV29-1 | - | CSVVGETQYF | TGCAGCGTTGTTGGAGAGACCCAGTACTTC
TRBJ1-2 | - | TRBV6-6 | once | CASSSALPERFLYGYTF | TGTGCCAGCAGTTCCGCCCTCCCTGAACGGTTCCTCTATGGCTACACCTTC
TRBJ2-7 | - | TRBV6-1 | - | CASNQGLDYEHHF | TGTGCCAGCAACCAGGGACTCGACTACGAGCATCACTTC
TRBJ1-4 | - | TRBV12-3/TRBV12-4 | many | CASSITGRNEKLFF | TGTGCCAGCAGTATCACCGGCCGGAATGAAAAACTGTTTTTT
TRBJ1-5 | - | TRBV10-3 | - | CAIGESGTSNQPQHF | TGTGCGATCGGTGAGTCAGGCACTAGCAATCAGCCCCAGCATTTT
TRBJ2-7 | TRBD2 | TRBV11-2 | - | CASTWTSGRIEQHF | TGTGCCAGCACCTGGACTAGCGGGAGGATCGAGCAGCACTTC
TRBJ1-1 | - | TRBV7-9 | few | CASRKGSIETFF | TGTGCCAGCAGAAAAGGGAGCATTGAAACTTTCTTT
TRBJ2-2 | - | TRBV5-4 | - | CASSLEAEANAGELFF | TGTGCCAGCAGCTTGGAAGCAGAGGCGAACGCCGGGGAGCTGTTTTTT
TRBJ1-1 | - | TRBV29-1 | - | CSVTGRGALTEAFF | TGCAGCGTCACGGGACGGGGGGCGCTTACTGAAGCTTTCTTT
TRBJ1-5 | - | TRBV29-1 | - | CSMRQDRSQPQHF | TGCAGCATGCGACAGGACCGCAGTCAGCCCCAGCATTTT
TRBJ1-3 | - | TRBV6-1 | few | CTSSDGPAYSGNTIYF | TGTACCAGCAGTGATGGGCCCGCATACTCTGGAAACACCATATATTTT
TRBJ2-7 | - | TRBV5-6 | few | CASSFYLEGGNSYEQYF | TGTGCCAGCAGCTTCTATTTAGAGGGGGGCAATTCCTACGAGCAGTACTTC
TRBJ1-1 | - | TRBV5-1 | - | CASSLAGRVGTEAFF | TGCGCCAGCAGCTTGGCAGGCAGGGTTGGGACTGAAGCTTTCTTT
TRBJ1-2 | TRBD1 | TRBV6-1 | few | CASSEAGQGAYDYTF | TGTGCCAGCAGTGAAGCGGGCCAGGGGGCCTATGACTACACCTTC
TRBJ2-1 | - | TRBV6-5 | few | CASSPSLLSNEQFF | TGTGCCAGCAGCCCCTCCCTGCTGAGCAATGAGCAGTTCTTC
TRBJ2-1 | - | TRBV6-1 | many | CASMLYNEQFF | TGTGCCAGCATGCTATACAATGAGCAGTTCTTC
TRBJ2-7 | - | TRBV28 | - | CATVHQPPQGVEQYF | TGTGCCACCGTCCACCAGCCCCCCCAGGGCGTCGAGCAGTACTTC
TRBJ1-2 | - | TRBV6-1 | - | CVSSMTEGDYGYTF | TGTGTCAGCAGCATGACAGAGGGTGACTATGGCTACACCTTC
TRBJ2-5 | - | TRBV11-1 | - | CTSSSDMYQEAQYF | TGTACCAGCAGCTCGGACATGTACCAAGAGGCCCAGTACTTC
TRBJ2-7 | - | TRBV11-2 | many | CASSLLHTYEQYF | TGTGCCAGCAGCTTACTCCATACCTACGAGCAGTACTTC
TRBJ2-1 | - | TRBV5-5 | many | CASSLTWQGRTDEQFF | TGTGCCAGCAGCTTGACGTGGCAGGGGCGTACCGATGAGCAGTTCTTC
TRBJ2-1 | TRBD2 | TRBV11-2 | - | CASSLVVSSGGGNEQFF | TGTGCCAGCAGCCTAGTGGTTTCTAGCGGGGGGGGCAATGAGCAGTTCTTC
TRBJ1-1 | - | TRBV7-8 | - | CASSLIQAPNTEAFF | TGTGCCAGCAGCCTCATACAGGCTCCGAACACTGAAGCTTTCTTT
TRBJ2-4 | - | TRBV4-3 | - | CAISQDTNIQYF | TGCGCCATTAGCCAAGATACCAACATTCAGTACTTC
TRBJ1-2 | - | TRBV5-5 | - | CASDLEAGSYGYTF | TGTGCCAGCGACTTGGAAGCCGGAAGCTATGGTTACACCTTC
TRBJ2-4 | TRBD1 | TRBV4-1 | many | CASSQVGQGAGTAKNIQYF | TGCGCCAGCAGCCAAGTCGGACAGGGGGCCGGGACTGCCAAAAACATTCAGTACTTC
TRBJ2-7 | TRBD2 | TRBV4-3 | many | CASSPRGSGSEQYF | TGCGCCAGCAGCCCTCGGGGTAGCGGGAGCGAGCAGTACTTC
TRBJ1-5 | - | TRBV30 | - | CAWAPEPNQPQHF | TGTGCCTGGGCACCGGAACCCAATCAGCCCCAGCATTTT
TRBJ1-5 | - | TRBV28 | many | CASTVQENQPQHF | TGTGCCAGCACCGTACAAGAGAATCAGCCCCAGCATTTT
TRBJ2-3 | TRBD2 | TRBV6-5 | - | CASSYQGGSNTDAQYF | TGTGCCAGCAGTTACCAGGGCGGGAGTAACACAGATGCGCAGTATTTT
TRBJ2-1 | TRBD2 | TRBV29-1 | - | CSAQTVPGLTGSYNKQFF | TGCAGCGCACAGACAGTCCCGGGACTAACGGGATCCTACAATAAGCAGTTCTTC
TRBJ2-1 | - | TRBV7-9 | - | CASSFPRTENNEQFF | TGTGCCAGCAGCTTTCCCCGGACAGAGAACAATGAGCAGTTCTTC
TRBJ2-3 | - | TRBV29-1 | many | CSHRVGTDTQYF | TGCAGCCACAGGGTGGGCACAGATACGCAGTATTTT
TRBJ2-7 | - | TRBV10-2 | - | CTSSRLKGNYEQYF | TGCACCAGCAGTCGCCTTAAAGGGAACTACGAGCAGTACTTC
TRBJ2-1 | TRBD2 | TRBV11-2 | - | CASSPGTSPYNEQFF | TGTGCCAGCAGCCCAGGGACTAGCCCCTACAATGAGCAGTTCTTC
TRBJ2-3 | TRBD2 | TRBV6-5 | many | CASSYGTSDTDTQYF | TGTGCCAGCAGTTACGGGACTAGCGACACAGATACGCAGTATTTT
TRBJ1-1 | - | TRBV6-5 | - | CAFQFGERTEAFF | TGTGCCTTTCAGTTTGGGGAACGCACTGAAGCTTTCTTT
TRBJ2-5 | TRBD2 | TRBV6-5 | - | CVSTLRWGGRQETQYF | TGTGTCAGCACACTGAGGTGGGGGGGTAGGCAAGAGACCCAGTACTTC
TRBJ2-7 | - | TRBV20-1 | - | CSALRQDYYEQYF | TGCAGTGCCCTGCGACAGGACTACTACGAGCAGTACTTC
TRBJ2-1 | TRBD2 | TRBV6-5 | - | CASSSSLSGTGGSDEQFF | TGTGCCAGCAGTTCCTCTCTTTCCGGGACTGGCGGGAGCGATGAGCAGTTCTTC
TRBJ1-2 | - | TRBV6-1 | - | CANKEADSPNYGYTF | TGTGCCAACAAGGAGGCAGATTCACCTAACTATGGTTACACCTTC
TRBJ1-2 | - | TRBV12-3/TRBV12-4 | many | CASSFGGYGYTF | TGTGCCAGCAGTTTTGGGGGCTATGGCTACACCTTC
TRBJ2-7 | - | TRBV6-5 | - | CASRPGHTNEQYF | TGTGCCAGCAGGCCCGGGCACACTAACGAGCAGTACTTC